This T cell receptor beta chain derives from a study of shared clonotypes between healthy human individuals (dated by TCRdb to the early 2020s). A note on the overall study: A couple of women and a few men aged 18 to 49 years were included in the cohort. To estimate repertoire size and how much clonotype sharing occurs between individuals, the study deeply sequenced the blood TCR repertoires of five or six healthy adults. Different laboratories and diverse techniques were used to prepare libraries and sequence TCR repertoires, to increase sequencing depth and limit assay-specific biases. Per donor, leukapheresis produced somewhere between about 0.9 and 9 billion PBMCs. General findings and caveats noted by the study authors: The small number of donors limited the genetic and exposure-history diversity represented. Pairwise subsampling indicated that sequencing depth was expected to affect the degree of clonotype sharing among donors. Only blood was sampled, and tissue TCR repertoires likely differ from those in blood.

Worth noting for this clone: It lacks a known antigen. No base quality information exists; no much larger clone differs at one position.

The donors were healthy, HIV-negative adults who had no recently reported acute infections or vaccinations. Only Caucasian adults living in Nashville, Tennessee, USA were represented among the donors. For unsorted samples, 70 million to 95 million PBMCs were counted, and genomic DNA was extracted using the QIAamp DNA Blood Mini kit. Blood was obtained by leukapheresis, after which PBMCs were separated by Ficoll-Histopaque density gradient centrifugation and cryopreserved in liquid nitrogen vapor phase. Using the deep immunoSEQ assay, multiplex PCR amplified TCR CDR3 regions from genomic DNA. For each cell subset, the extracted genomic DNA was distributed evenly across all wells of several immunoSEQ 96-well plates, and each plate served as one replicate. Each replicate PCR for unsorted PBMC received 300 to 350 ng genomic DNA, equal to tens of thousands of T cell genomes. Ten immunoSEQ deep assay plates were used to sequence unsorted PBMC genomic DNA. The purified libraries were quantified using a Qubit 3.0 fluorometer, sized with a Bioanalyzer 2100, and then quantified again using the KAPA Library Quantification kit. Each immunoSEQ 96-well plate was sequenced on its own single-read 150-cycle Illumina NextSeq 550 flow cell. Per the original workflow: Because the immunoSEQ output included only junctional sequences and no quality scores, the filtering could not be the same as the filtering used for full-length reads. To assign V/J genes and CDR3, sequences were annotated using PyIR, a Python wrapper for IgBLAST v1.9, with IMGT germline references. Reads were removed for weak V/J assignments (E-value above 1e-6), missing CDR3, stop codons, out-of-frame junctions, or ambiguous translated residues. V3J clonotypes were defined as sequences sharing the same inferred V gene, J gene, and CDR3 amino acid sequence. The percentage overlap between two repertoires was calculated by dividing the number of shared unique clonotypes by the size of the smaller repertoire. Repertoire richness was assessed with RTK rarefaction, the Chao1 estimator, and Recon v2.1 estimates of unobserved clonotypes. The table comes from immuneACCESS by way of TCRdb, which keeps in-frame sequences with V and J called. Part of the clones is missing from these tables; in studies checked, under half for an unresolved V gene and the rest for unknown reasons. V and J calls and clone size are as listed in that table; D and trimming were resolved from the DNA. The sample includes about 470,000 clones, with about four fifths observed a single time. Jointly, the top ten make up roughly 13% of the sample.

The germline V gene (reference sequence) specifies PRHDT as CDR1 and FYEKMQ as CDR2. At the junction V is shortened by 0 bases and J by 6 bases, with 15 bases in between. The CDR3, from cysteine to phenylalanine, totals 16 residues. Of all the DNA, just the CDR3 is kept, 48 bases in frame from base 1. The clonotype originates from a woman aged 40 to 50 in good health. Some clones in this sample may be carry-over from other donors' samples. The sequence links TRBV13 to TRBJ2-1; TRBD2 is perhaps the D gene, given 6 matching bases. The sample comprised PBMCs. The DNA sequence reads TGTGCCAGCAGCTTAGGAGGTTATAGCGGACTCAATGAGCAGTTCTTC. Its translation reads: CASSLGGYSGLNEQFF. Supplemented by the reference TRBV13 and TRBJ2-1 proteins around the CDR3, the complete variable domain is AAGVIQSPRHLIKEKRETATLKCYPIPRHDTVYWYQQGPGQDPQFLISFYEKMQSDKGSIPDRFSAQQFSDYHSELNMSSLELGDSALYFCASSLGGYSGLNEQFFGPGTRLTVL.